This record covers a single TCR beta chain. The antigen remains undetermined. A much larger clone differs from this one at a single base, so this may be a read error. Next came a second PCR, run for roughly 7 to 12 cycles, which used a sample-barcoded 5' primer along with a J-beta primer mix. The template-switch adaptor, which had 12 random nucleotides, put a tag on each cDNA molecule. All samples yielded 2.5 million or more CDR3-containing paired-end reads. From the 5' RACE reads, TCRdb called clonotypes with MiXCR, one entry per CDR3 protein. The table shows about 590,000 distinct CDR3 sequences, with 25% to 30% occurring only once. This sample stems from a study of blood T cells in healthy people across ages. Notes on the study in general: It was not possible, with unsorted PBMCs, to conclusively compare naive and antigen-experienced cells.

Sequenced material: blood. The receptor was isolated from a woman older than 75 in good health.

CDR3 coding DNA: TGTGCCAGCAGGAGCGGGGGTGGGGGCAATGAGCAGTACTTC. It yields the protein CASRSGGGGNEQYF. V usage is TRBV6-6 and J usage is TRBJ2-1, with 8 bases identical to TRBD2. The DNA end favors TRBJ2-7, so the J call may be wrong. In germline, CDR1 is MNHNY, CDR2 SVGAGI (reference sequence). The CDR3 sequence is 14 residues long.